These T cell receptor beta chains were read from a single sample in a study of T cell repertoires in cytomegalovirus infection. Each CDR3 protein gets one entry after TCRdb re-called the reads with MiXCR. The sample records approximately 250,000 distinct CDR3 sequences, 22% being singletons. The sequenced sample was CD8+ T cells from PBMCs. Receptor source: a human donor in good health (CMV status not recorded). Some clones in this sample may be carry-over from other donors' samples. Both conserved end residues are part of each CDR3. A D gene is named only where the DNA matches it firmly.

D | J | V | CDR3
NA | TRBJ2-7 | TRBV29-1 | CSVMGGAGEQYF
NA | TRBJ2-1 | TRBV29-1 | CSVGGGAEQFF
TRBD1 | TRBJ1-1 | TRBV19 | CASRYRGLTEAFF
NA | TRBJ2-5 | TRBV19 | CASGHLHDQETQYF
NA | TRBJ1-1 | TRBV7-9 | CASSLVIVVSTEAFF
NA | TRBJ1-5 | TRBV7-8 | CASSLVIGQPQHF
NA | TRBJ1-6 | TRBV20-1 | CSARLSRGWNSPLHF
NA | TRBJ2-7 | TRBV4-1 | CASSQGTPGEQYF
NA | TRBJ2-2 | TRBV11-2 | CASSRRGNTGELFF
TRBD2 | TRBJ2-1 | TRBV12-5 | CASGGLAGGPRYNEQFF
NA | TRBJ1-2 | TRBV19 | CASSTGGHRLYGYTF
NA | TRBJ2-7 | TRBV7-2 | CASSLSRGLDYEQYF
TRBD2 | TRBJ2-1 | TRBV27 | CASLPAPSGSNEQFF
NA | TRBJ2-1 | TRBV20-1 | CSASLLAVWREEFF
TRBD1 | TRBJ1-1 | TRBV28 | CASSLGQGIAEAFF
NA | TRBJ1-1 | TRBV6-2/TRBV6-3 | CASSKSDLEAFF
NA | TRBJ2-7 | TRBV2 | CASSDEAYEQYF
NA | TRBJ2-5 | TRBV12-3/TRBV12-4 | CASSTHPTGTQYF
TRBD1 | TRBJ2-2 | TRBV4-1 | CASSLWTGGNTGELFF
NA | TRBJ1-2 | TRBV12-3/TRBV12-4 | CASSFSGDPYGYTF
NA | TRBJ1-3 | TRBV5-1 | CASSLAPTATGNTIYF
TRBD1 | TRBJ2-2 | TRBV7-6 | CASSLRTGRTINTGELFF
NA | TRBJ2-1 | TRBV28 | CASDTGQFVQSNEQFF
TRBD2 | TRBJ2-3 | TRBV20-1 | CSAPTMPGLAGDTDTQYF
NA | TRBJ2-5 | TRBV11-2 | CASSLGGIQGKETQYF
TRBD2 | TRBJ2-1 | TRBV6-5 | CASSLADPWNEQFF
NA | TRBJ2-7 | TRBV28 | CASSFSGLMMAEQYF
TRBD1 | TRBJ2-5 | TRBV12-3/TRBV12-4 | CASSPQGTGETQYF
NA | TRBJ2-1 | TRBV28 | CASSFAQGYEQFF
TRBD1 | TRBJ1-6 | TRBV7-2 | CASSLRLGTGSLSSYNSPLHF
NA | TRBJ2-7 | TRBV7-9 | CASSFGRESEQYF
NA | TRBJ2-2 | TRBV7-9 | CASSLAWYRDTGELFF
NA | TRBJ1-3 | TRBV12-3/TRBV12-4 | CASSLWGDGNTIYF
TRBD1 | TRBJ1-2 | TRBV28 | CASSLGDRGHLGLGYTF
NA | TRBJ1-6 | TRBV7-2 | CASSLDLAGDLHF
NA | TRBJ1-1 | TRBV7-9 | CASSSSGMGTEAFF
NA | TRBJ2-1 | TRBV29-1 | CSVDLQGAYNEQFF
NA | TRBJ2-1 | TRBV20-1 | CSARDGGLAYNEQFF
NA | TRBJ1-4 | TRBV10-3 | CAIRSEQNEKLFF
NA | TRBJ2-3 | TRBV7-8 | CASSPMVNTDTQYF
NA | TRBJ1-5 | TRBV7-2 | CASSVEGRVTQPQHF
TRBD2 | TRBJ2-1 | TRBV12-3/TRBV12-4 | CASSLGGGAVYEQFF